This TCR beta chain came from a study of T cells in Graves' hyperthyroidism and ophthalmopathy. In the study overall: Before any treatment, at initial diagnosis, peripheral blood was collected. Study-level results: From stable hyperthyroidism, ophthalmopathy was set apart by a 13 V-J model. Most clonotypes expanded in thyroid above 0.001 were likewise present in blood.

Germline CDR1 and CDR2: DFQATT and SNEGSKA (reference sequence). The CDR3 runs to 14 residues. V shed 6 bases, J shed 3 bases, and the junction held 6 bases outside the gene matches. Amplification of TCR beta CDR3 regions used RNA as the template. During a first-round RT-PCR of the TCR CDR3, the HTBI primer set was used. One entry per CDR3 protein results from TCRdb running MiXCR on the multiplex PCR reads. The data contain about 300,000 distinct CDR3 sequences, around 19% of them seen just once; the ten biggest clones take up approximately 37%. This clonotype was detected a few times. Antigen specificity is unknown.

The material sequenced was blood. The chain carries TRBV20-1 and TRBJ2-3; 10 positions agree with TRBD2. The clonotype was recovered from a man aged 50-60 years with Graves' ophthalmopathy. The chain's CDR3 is CSALAGGSTDTQYF. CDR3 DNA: TGCAGTGCGTTAGCGGGAGGAAGTACAGATACGCAGTATTTT.